This T cell receptor (beta chain) was retrieved from a study of cytomegalovirus exposure and HLA in healthy donors. Study-wide results and caveats: The listing of roughly 160 TCR beta chains classed them as cytomegalovirus-associated. A later analysis linked a missense variant in DCLRE1C to the trimming of TCR beta V and J genes.

PCR primers comprised 60 Vbeta and 13 Jbeta primers. Sequencing was performed with immunoSEQ multiplex PCR; in TCRdb, only in-frame clones are kept and a portion is missing. The data show 150,000 or so clones, 80% seen once. The V gene end was trimmed by 1 base and the J gene end by 5 bases; junction bases not matched to a gene: 11. The CDR3 length is 17 residues. Germline V gene data show CDR1 as SGHTA and CDR2 as FQGNSA. To note about this clone: Its antigen is unidentified.

Sequenced: PBMCs. This sequence originates from a woman aged 45-59 years in good health and CMV-seropositive. The rearrangement links TRBV7-2 to TRBJ2-5, with 9 bases that match TRBD1. CDR3 loop: CASSLGFPGQGRETQYF. The CDR3 nucleotides are TGTGCCAGCAGCTTAGGATTTCCGGGACAGGGACGGGAGACCCAGTACTTC.